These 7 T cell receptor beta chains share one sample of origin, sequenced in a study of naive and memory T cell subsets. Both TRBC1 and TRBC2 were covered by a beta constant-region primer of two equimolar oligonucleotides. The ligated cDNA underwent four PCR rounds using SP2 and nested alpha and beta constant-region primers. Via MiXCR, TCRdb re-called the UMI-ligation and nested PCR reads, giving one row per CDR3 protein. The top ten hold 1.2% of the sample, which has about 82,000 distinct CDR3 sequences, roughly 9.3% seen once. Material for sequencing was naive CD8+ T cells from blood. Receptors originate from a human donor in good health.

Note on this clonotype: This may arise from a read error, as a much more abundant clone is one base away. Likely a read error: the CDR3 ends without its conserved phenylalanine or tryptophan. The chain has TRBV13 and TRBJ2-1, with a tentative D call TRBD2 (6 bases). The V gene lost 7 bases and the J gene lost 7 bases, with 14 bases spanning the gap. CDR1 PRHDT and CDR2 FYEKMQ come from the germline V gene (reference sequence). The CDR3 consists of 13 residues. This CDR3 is CASNRRGGNEQFL. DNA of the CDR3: TGTGCCAGCAACCGACGAGGAGGGAATGAGCAGTTCTTA.

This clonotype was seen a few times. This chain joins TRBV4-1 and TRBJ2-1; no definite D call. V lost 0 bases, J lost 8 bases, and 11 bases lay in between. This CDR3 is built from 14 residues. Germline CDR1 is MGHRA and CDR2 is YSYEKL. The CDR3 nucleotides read TGCGCCAGCAGCCAAGAGAAAGCTTCCGATGAGCAGTTCTTC. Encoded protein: CASSQEKASDEQFF.

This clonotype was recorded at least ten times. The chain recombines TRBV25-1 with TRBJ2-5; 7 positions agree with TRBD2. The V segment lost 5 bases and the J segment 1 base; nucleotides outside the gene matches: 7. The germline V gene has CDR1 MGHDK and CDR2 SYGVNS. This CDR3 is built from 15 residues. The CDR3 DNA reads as TGTGCCAGCAGTCTAAAGCGGGGCCTCCAAGAGACCCAGTACTTC. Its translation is CASSLKRGLQETQYF.

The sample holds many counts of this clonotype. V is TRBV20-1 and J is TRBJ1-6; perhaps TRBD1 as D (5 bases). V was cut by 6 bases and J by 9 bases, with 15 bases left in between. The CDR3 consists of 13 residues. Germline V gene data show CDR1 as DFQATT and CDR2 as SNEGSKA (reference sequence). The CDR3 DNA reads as TGCAGTGCCTCAACAGGTTTGGGTTCACCCCTCCACTTT. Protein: CSASTGLGSPLHF.

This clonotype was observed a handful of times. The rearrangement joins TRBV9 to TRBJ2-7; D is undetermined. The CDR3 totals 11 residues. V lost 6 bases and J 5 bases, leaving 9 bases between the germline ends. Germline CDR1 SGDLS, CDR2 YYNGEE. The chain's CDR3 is CASINFNEQYF. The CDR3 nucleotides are TGTGCCAGCATCAATTTTAACGAGCAGTACTTC. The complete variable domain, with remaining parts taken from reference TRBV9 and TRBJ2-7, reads DSGVTQTPKHLITATGQRVTLRCSPRSGDLSVYWYQQSLDQGLQFLIQYYNGEERAKGNILERFSAQQFPDLHSELNLSSLELGDSALYFCASINFNEQYFGPGTRLTVT.

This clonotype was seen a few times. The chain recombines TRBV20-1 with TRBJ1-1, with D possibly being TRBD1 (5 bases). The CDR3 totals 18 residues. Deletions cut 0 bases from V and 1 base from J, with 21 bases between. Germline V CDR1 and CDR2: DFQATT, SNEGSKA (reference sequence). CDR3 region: CSARDPEPPATENTEAFF. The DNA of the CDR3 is TGCAGTGCTAGAGACCCCGAACCCCCAGCGACAGAGAACACTGAAGCTTTCTTT.

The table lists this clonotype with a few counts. CDR3 region: CASSQGVSANEQFF. CDR3 nucleotides: TGTGCCAGCAGCCAAGGAGTTTCGGCGAATGAGCAGTTCTTC. V and J are TRBV4-2 and TRBJ2-1; D is unresolved. Germline V gene sequence: CDR1 LGHNA, CDR2 YNFKEQ. CDR3 size: 14 residues. The V end was cut by 1 base, the J end by 7 bases, with 11 bases between.